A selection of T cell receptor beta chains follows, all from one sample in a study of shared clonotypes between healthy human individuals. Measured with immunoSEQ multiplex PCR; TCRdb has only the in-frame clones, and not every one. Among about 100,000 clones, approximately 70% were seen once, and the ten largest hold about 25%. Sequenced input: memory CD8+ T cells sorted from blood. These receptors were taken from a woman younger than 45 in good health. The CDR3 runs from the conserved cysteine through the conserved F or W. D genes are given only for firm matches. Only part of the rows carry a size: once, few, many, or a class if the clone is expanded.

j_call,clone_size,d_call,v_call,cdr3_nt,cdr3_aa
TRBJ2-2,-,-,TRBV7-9,TGTGCCAGCAGCTTAGGGGTCGGAGAAAACACCGGGGAGCTGTTTTTT,CASSLGVGENTGELFF
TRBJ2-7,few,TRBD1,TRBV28,TGTGCCAGCAGTCCGCGGACAGGGTATGTTACCTACGAGCAGTACTTC,CASSPRTGYVTYEQYF
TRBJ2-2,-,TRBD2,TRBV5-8,TGTGCCAGCAGCGCCGGACTAGGGCCCCACACCGGGGAGCTGTTTTTT,CASSAGLGPHTGELFF
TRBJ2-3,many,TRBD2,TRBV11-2,TGTGCCAGCAGCCCAGCGGGAGAAAATACGCAGTATTTT,CASSPAGENTQYF
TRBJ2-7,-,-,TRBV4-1,TGCGCCAGCAGCTTCGAACCGGAGAATTACGAGCAGTACTTC,CASSFEPENYEQYF
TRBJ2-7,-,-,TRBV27,TGTGCCAGCGGATATATGGTAGACGAGCAGTACTTC,CASGYMVDEQYF
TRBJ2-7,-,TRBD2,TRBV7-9,TGTGCCAGCAGCCTCAGCGGGAGGGCCATCTTGCAGGAGCAGTACTTC,CASSLSGRAILQEQYF
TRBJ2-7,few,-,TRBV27,TGTGCCAGCAGTATTACAGGGAGCTCCTACGAGCAGTACTTC,CASSITGSSYEQYF
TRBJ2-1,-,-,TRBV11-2,TGTGCCAGCAGCTTAGTGGAGACCTACAATGAGCAGTTCTTC,CASSLVETYNEQFF
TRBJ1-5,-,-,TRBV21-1,TGTGCCAGCACCTCCGACGGGGGGCTGGTGCCCCAGCATTTT,CASTSDGGLVPQHF
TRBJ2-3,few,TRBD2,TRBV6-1,TGTGCCAGCAATAGAAACTCGGGGGGTGGAGATACGCAGTATTTT,CASNRNSGGGDTQYF
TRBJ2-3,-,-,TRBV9,TGTGCCAGCAGCACCGGACAGAGCCTATCCCCTTATACGCAGTATTTT,CASSTGQSLSPYTQYF
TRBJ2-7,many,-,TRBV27,TGTGCCAGCGGCTACGAGCAGTACTTC,CASGYEQYF
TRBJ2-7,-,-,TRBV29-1,TGCAGCGTTTGGGACACACCCTACGAGCAGTACTTC,CSVWDTPYEQYF
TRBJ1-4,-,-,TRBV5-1,TGCGCCAGCAGCCCGGGCGCAGGGGACTCAGAAAAACTGTTTTTT,CASSPGAGDSEKLFF
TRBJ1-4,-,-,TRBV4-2,TGTGCCAGCAGCCAAGCACCCGTCCTGACGACTAATGAAAAACTGTTTTTT,CASSQAPVLTTNEKLFF
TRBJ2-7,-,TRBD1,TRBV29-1,TGCAGCGCAGGGACAGGGCCGATGTACTTC,CSAGTGPMYF
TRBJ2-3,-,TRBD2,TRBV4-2,TGTGCCAGCAGCCAACCACCGGGACTAGCGGGAGTTCCAGATACGCAGTATTTT,CASSQPPGLAGVPDTQYF
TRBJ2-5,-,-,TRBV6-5,TGTGCCAGCAGCATACAGGTTCAAGAGACCCAGTACTTC,CASSIQVQETQYF
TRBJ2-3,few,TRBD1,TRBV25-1,TGTGCCAGCAGTGATAAACTCCGGGACAGGGGGGCGGCAGATACGCAGTATTTT,CASSDKLRDRGAADTQYF
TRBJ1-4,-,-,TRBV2,TGTGCCAGCAGTGAACCCCTTAATGAAAAACTGTTTTTT,CASSEPLNEKLFF
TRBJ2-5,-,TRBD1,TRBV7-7,TGTGCCAGCAGCCCGAGGGGGCAGGGACGGGCCAAATCCCAAGAGACCCAGTACTTC,CASSPRGQGRAKSQETQYF
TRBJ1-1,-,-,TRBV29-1,TGCAGCGTTGAGAGGTTTCCGAACACTGAAGCTTTCTTT,CSVERFPNTEAFF
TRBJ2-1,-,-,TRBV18,TGTGCCAGCTCACCTTCGAGGCTCCAAGAGCAGTTCTTC,CASSPSRLQEQFF
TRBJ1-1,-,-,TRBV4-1,TGCGCCAGCAGCCAAGATTCGGGTTGGGGGAGGAACACTGAAGCTTTCTTT,CASSQDSGWGRNTEAFF
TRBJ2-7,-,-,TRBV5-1,TGCGCCAGCAGCTTGGCGGGGTACGGCGAGCAGTACTTC,CASSLAGYGEQYF
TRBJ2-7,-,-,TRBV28,TGTGCCAGCAGTCTCCGGAGAGACGAGCAGTACTTC,CASSLRRDEQYF
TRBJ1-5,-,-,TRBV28,TGTGCCAGCGGACCACAAAATCAGCCCCAGCATTTT,CASGPQNQPQHF
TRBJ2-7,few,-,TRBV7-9,TGTGCCAGCAGCACGGACAGTTATTACGAGCAGTACTTC,CASSTDSYYEQYF
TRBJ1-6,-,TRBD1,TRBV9,TGTGCCAGCACCGGACAGGGAGGCTCACCCCTCCACTTT,CASTGQGGSPLHF
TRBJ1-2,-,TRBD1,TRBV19,TGTGCCAGTAGTGCACAGGGGATCTCTAACTATGGCTACACCTTC,CASSAQGISNYGYTF
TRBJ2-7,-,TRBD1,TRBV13,TGTGCCAGCAGCACTCCCGGGACAGGGTATCGCGAGCAGTACTTC,CASSTPGTGYREQYF
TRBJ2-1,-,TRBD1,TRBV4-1,TGCGCCAGCAGCCAAGGATGGACAGGGGGCTCCTACAATGAGCAGTTCTTC,CASSQGWTGGSYNEQFF
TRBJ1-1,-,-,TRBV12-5,TGTGCTAGTGGTTTGGAGGGGGGCACTGAAGCTTTCTTT,CASGLEGGTEAFF
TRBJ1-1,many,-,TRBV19,TGTGCCAGTAGTATAGGAGGTCCCACTGAAGCTTTCTTT,CASSIGGPTEAFF